This TCR beta chain was identified during a study of CD8+CD57+ T cells in acquired aplastic anemia. Study context: The average for DNA from sorted CD4+ and CD8+ cells was roughly 3 ug. General study points: Sharing between patients and controls was observed for twenty-nine CD8+ CDR3 sequences.

The trim removed 5 bases at V and 3 bases at J, leaving 10 bases unmatched. The CDR3 contains 15 residues. Per germline, CDR1 SGHTA and CDR2 FQGTGA. The template for TCR beta VDJ and CDR3 sequence profiling was genomic DNA. In TCRdb, the reads were re-called with MiXCR into one record per CDR3 protein. The sample includes roughly 130,000 distinct CDR3 sequences, about half seen only once; the top ten take under 3%. Of note for this clonotype: Its antigen is not known.

The gene calls are TRBV7-3 and TRBJ2-7; TRBD1 matches 7 bases. Material: sorted CD4+, CD8+, or CD8+CD57+ T cells (not recorded which) from PBMCs. This TCR was recovered from a human donor in good health, serving as a control. The CDR3 nucleotides are TGTGCCAGCAGCCTGACAGGGACAGAATTCTACGAGCAGTACTTC. Amino acids: CASSLTGTEFYEQYF. The full variable domain, in which reference TRBV7-3 and TRBJ2-7 provide the parts outside the CDR3, is GAGVSQTPSNKVTEKGKYVELRCDPISGHTALYWYRQSLGQGPEFLIYFQGTGAADDSGLPNDRFFAVRPEGSVSTLKIQRTERGDSAVYLCASSLTGTEFYEQYFGPGTRLTVT.